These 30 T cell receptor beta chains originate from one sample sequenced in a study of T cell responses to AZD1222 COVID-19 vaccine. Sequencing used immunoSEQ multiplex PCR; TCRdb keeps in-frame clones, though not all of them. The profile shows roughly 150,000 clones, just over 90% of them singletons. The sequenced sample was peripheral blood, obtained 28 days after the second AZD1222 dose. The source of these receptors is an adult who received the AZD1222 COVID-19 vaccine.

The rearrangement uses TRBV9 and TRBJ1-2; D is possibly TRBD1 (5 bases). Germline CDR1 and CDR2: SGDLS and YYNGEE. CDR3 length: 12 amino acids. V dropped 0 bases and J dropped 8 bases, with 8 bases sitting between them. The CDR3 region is CASSVGGRGYTF. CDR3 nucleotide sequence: TGTGCCAGCAGCGTAGGGGGACGCGGCTACACCTTC.

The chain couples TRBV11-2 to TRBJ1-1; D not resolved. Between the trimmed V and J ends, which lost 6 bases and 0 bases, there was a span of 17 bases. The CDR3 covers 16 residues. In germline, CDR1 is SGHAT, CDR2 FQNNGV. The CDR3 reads CASSPYLGRLNTEAFF. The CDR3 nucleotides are TGTGCCAGCAGTCCGTATCTTGGGAGGCTGAACACTGAAGCTTTCTTT.

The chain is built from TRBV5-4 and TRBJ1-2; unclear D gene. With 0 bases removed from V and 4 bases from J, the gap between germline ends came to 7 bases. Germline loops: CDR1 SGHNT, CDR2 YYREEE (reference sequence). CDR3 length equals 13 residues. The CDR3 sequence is CASSLDRTYGYTF. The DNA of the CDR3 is TGTGCCAGCAGCTTGGACCGGACCTATGGCTACACCTTC. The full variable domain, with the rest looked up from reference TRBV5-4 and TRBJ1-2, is ETGVTQSPTHLIKTRGQQVTLRCSSQSGHNTVSWYQQALGQGPQFIFQYYREEENGRGNFPPRFSGLQFPNYSSELNVNALELDDSALYLCASSLDRTYGYTFGSGTRLTVV.

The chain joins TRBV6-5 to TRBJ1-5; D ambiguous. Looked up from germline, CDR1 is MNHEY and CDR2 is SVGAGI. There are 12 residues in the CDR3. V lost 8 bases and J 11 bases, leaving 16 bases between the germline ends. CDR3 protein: CASRPPQGSQHF. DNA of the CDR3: TGTGCCAGCCGGCCCCCCCAAGGGTCCCAGCATTTT.

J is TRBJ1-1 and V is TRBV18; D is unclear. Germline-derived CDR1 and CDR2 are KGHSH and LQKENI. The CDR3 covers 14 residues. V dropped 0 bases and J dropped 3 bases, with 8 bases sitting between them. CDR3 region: CASSPPSQHTEAFF. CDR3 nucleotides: TGTGCCAGCTCACCACCTAGTCAGCACACTGAAGCTTTCTTT. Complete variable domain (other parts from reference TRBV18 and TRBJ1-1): NAGVMQNPRHLVRRRGQEARLRCSPMKGHSHVYWYRQLPEEGLKFMVYLQKENIIDESGMPKERFSAEFPKEGPSILRIQQVVRGDSAAYFCASSPPSQHTEAFFGQGTRLTVV.

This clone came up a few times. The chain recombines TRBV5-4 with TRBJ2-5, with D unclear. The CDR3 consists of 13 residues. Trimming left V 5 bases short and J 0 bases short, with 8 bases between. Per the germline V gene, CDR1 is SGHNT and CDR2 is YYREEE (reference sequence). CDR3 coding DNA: TGTGCCAGCAGGGGGTCCGACCAAGAGACCCAGTACTTC. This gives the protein CASRGSDQETQYF.

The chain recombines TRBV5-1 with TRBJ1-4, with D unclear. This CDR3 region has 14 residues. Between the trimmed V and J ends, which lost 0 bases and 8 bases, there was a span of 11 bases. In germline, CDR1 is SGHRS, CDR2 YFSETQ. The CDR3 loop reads CASSLVAVGEKLFF. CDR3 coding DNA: TGCGCCAGCAGCTTGGTGGCAGTGGGGGAAAAACTGTTTTTT.

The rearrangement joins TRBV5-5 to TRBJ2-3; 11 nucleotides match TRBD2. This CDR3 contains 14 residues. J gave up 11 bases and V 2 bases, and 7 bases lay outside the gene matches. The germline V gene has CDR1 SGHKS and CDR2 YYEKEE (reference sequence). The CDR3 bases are TGTGCCAGCAGCTTAGGTAGCGGGGGGGCTGTGCAGTATTTT. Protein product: CASSLGSGGAVQYF.

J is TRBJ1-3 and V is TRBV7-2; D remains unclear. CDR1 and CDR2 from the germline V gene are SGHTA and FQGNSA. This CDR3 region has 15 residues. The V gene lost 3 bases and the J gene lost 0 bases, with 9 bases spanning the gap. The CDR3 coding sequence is TGTGCCAGCAGCTTCGCCGGGCACTCTGGAAACACCATATATTTT. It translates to CASSFAGHSGNTIYF.

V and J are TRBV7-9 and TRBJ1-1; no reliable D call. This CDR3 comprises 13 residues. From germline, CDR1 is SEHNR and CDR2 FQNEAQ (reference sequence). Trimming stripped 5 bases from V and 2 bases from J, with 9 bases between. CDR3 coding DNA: TGTGCCAGCAGCCCCCAAACCAACACTGAAGCTTTCTTT. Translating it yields CASSPQTNTEAFF.

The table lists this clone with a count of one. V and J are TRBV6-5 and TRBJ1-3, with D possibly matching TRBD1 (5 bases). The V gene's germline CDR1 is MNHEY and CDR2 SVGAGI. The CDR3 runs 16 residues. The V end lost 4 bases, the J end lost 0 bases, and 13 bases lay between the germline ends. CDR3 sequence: CASSSQGLFSGNTIYF. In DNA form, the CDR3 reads TGTGCCAGCAGTTCTCAGGGCCTATTCTCTGGAAACACCATATATTTT.

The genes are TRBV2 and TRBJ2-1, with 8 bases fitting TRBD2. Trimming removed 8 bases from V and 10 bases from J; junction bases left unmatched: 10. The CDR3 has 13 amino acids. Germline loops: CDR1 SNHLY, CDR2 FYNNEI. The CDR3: CASRVAGILEQFF. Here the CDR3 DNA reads TGTGCCAGCCGGGTAGCGGGGATCTTAGAGCAGTTCTTC.

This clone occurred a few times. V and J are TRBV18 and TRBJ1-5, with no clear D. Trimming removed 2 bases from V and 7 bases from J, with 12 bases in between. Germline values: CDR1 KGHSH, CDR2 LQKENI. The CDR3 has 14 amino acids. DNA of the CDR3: TGTGCCAGCTCACCAACGGACGTAAAACAGCCCCAGCATTTT. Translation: CASSPTDVKQPQHF.

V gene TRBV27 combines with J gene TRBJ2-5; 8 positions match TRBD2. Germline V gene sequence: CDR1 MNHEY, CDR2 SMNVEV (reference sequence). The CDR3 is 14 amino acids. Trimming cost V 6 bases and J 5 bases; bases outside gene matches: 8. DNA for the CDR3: TGTGCCAGCAGAAATTTAGCGGGATGGGAGACCCAGTACTTC. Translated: CASRNLAGWETQYF.

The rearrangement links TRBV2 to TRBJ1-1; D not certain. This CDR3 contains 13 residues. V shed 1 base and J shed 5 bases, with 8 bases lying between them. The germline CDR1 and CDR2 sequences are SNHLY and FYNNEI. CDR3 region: CASSEGLGTEAFF. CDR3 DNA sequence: TGTGCCAGCAGTGAAGGGCTAGGGACTGAAGCTTTCTTT.

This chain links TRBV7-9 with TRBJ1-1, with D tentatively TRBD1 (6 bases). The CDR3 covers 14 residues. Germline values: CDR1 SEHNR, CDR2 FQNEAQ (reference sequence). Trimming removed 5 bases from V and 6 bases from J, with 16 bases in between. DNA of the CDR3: TGTGCCAGCAGCACCAGGGGCCTACGGCCTGAAGCTTTCTTT. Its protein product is CASSTRGLRPEAFF.

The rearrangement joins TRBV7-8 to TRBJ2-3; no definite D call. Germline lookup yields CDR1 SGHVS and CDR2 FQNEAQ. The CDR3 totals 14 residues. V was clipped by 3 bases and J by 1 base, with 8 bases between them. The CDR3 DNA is TGTGCCAGCAGCTTGGGCCAGGGCACAGATACGCAGTATTTT. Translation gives CASSLGQGTDTQYF.

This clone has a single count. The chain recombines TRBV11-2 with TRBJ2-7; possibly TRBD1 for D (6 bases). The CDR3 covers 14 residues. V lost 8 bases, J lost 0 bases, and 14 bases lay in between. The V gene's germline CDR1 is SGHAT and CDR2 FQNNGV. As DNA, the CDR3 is TGTGCCAGCGGGTCAGGGGTCCTCTCCTACGAGCAGTACTTC. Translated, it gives CASGSGVLSYEQYF.

This chain's CDR3 is CAISGEGSGRGEQFF. The CDR3 DNA is TGTGCCATCAGTGGAGAGGGAAGCGGGAGGGGGGAGCAGTTCTTC. This sequence joins TRBV10-3 and TRBJ2-1; 10 bases fit TRBD2. V lost 4 bases, J lost 10 bases, and 10 bases stayed unmatched. The CDR3 extends over 15 amino acids. Germline CDR1 and CDR2: ENHRY and SYGVKD.

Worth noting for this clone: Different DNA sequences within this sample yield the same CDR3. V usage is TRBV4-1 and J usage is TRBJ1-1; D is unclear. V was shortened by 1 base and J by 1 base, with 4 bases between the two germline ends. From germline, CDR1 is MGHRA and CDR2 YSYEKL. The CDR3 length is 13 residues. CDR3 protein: CASSQGPNTEAFF. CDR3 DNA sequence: TGCGCCAGCAGCCAAGGCCCGAACACTGAAGCTTTCTTT.

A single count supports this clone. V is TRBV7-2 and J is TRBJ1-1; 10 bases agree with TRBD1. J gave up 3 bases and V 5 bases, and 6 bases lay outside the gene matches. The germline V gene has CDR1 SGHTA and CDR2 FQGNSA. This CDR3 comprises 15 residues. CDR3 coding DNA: TGTGCCAGCAGCCTCGGACAGGGGGGGGACACTGAAGCTTTCTTT. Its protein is CASSLGQGGDTEAFF.

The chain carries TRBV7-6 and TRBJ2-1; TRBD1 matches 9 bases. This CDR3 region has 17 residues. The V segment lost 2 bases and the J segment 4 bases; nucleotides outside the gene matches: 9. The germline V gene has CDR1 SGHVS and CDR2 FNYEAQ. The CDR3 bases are TGTGCCAGCAGCTTATTCGACCGGGACAGGGCGTACAATGAGCAGTTCTTC. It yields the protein CASSLFDRDRAYNEQFF.

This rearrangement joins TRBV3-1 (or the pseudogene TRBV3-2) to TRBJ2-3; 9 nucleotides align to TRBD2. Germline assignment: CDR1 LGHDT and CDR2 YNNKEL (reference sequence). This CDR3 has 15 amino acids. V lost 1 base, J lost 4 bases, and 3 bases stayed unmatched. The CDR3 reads CASSQGGRAPDTQYF. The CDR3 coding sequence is TGTGCCAGCAGCCAAGGCGGGAGGGCCCCAGATACGCAGTATTTT.

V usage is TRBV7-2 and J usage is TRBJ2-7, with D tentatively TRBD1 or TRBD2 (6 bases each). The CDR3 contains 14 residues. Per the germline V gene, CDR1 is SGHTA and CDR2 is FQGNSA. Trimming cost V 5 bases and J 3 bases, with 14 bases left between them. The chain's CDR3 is CASSQVGGRYEQYF. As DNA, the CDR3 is TGTGCCAGCAGCCAGGTGGGGGGCCGCTACGAGCAGTACTTC.

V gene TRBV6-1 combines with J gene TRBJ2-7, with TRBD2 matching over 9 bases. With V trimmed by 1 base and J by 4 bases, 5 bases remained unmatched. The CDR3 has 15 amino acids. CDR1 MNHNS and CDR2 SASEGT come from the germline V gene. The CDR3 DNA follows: TGTGCCAGCAGTGAAGGCGGGGGGGCGGTTTACGAGCAGTACTTC. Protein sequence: CASSEGGGAVYEQYF.

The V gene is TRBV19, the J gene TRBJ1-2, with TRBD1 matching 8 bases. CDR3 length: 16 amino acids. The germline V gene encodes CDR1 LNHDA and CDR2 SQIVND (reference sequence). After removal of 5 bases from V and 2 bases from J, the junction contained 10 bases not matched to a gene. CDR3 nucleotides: TGTGCCAGTAGTGAGGAATGGACAGGGCGCAACTATGGCTACACCTTC. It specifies CASSEEWTGRNYGYTF.

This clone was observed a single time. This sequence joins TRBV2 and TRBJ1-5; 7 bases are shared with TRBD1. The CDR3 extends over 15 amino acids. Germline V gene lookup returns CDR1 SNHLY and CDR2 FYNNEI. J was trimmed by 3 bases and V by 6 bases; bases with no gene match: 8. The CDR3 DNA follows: TGTGCCAGCAGGGTAACAGGGGCCCACAATCAGCCCCAGCATTTT. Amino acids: CASRVTGAHNQPQHF.

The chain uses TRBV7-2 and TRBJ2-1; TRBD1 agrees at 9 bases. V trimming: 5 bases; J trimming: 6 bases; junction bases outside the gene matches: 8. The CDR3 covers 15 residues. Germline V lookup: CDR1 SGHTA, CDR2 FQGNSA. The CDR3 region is CASSAGTGNRNEQFF. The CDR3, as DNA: TGTGCCAGCAGCGCCGGGACAGGGAATCGCAATGAGCAGTTCTTC.

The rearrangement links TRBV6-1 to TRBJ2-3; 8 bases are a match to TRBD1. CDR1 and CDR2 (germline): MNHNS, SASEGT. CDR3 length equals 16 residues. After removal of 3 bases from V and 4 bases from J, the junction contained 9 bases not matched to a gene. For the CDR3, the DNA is TGTGCCAGCAGTGACGGGACAGGAGGTTTTGCAGATACGCAGTATTTT. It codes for CASSDGTGGFADTQYF.

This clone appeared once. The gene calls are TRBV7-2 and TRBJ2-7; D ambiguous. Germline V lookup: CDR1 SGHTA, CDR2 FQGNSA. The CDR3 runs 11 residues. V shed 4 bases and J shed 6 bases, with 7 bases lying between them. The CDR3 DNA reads TGTGCCAGCAGCTCCTTTGGCGAGCAGTACTTC. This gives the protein CASSSFGEQYF.